This T cell receptor (beta chain) was retrieved from a study of T cells in Graves' hyperthyroidism and ophthalmopathy. Researchers amplified the TCR beta CDR3 regions from RNA transcripts. Primed by the HTBI set, a first-round RT-PCR was run on the TCR CDR3. From the multiplex PCR reads, TCRdb called clonotypes with MiXCR, one entry per CDR3 protein. The table shows fewer than 600,000 distinct CDR3 sequences, with around 15% occurring only once. CDR1 is SGHDN and CDR2 is FVKESK in the germline V gene. V was pared by 0 bases and J by 7 bases, with 7 bases of the junction left unmatched. The CDR3 contains 15 residues.

Sequences were obtained from blood. The chain joins TRBV14 to TRBJ1-2; TRBD1 aligns across 8 bases. This TCR came from a young woman with Graves' hyperthyroidism. CDR3 protein: CASSQESGQGGGYTF. The CDR3 nucleotides are TGTGCCAGCAGCCAAGAGAGTGGACAGGGTGGTGGCTACACCTTC.